This TCR beta chain was captured by sequencing in a study of cytomegalovirus exposure and HLA in healthy donors. Study results and caveats: On later analysis, the bulk of CMV-associated TCR beta chains appeared to be HLA-restricted. It was 150 to 200 TCR beta chains that were listed as cytomegalovirus-associated. When a later analysis compared HLA-associated TCR beta chains with equally common others, the HLA-associated chains turned out to be more clonally expanded and to have lower generation probabilities.

A remark on this clone: No antigen is known for it.

PCR primers comprised 60 Vbeta and 13 Jbeta primers. The assay was immunoSEQ multiplex PCR, and TCRdb's table has in-frame clones only and misses some. The table shows approximately 190,000 clones, with approximately 78% occurring only once. The germline V gene encodes CDR1 SGDLS and CDR2 YYNGEE. The CDR3 has 15 amino acids. The ends were cut back, 4 bases at V and 3 bases at J, with 17 bases in the middle. The clonotype was recovered from a woman between 18 and 30 years old in good health and CMV-seronegative. Sequencing used PBMCs. V usage is TRBV9 and J usage is TRBJ2-7, with a weak D call TRBD1 (5 bases). As DNA, the CDR3 is TGTGCCAGCAGCACCTATTTTGACAGCGACTACGAGCAGTACTTC. Residues: CASSTYFDSDYEQYF.